The TCR beta chain described here comes from a study of cytomegalovirus exposure and HLA in healthy donors. Broader study findings: Later on, analysis showed that most CMV-associated TCR beta chains appeared to be HLA-restricted. A few CMV-associated chains were confirmed in vitro to be specific for CMV antigens.

The primer mix had 60 Vbeta and 13 Jbeta primers. Clones were read by immunoSEQ multiplex PCR, and TCRdb kept only the in-frame ones, dropping some. The table has some 130,000 clones, 70% to 85% seen once. With regard to this clone: The antigen is unknown.

Input material: PBMCs. This clonotype was obtained from a boy aged 2 to 10 in good health and CMV-seronegative.

CDR3 sequence reads: CASSIRPGQGNEQFF. The CDR3 DNA reads TGTGCCAGCAGCATAAGACCGGGACAGGGGAATGAGCAGTTCTTC. This chain connects TRBV5-4 to TRBJ2-1; 10 bases fit TRBD1. Germline loops: CDR1 SGHNT, CDR2 YYREEE (reference sequence). The CDR3 has 15 amino acids. Trimming at V came to 4 bases and at J to 7 bases, leaving 8 bases not matched to a gene.